This section outlines one T cell receptor (beta chain) sequence together with its context. Its antigen is currently not known. Per-nucleotide qualities are absent, and no much larger clonotype sits a single base away. This entry is derived from a study of cytomegalovirus exposure and HLA in healthy donors (dated by TCRdb to 2017 to 2019). A note on the overall study: An earlier analysis of approximately 640 of the donors reported 250 to 300 Gb of sequence data and 100 million to 140 million unique TCR beta sequences from around 200 million T cells. Around 300 gigabases of sequencing data and approximately 80 million unique TCR sequences were included in an early release covering about 700 HLA-typed donors. The genetic ancestry cluster associated with self-reported Caucasian donors included 65% to 90% of the 398 genotyped donors. The study was designed to test whether signatures of past pathogen exposure could be identified by cataloging public T cell receptors. The T cell repertoires of 700 or so subjects were profiled by immunosequencing and related to cytomegalovirus serostatus. In addition to the first cohort of 666 subjects, a separate validation cohort of 120 different subjects was used. High-throughput TCR immunosequencing, statistical association of individual TCRs with disease status, and machine learning were combined to predict cytomegalovirus infection status. A later analysis re-examined previously published TCR beta repertoires from around 670 donors and added high-resolution HLA genotyping to investigate patterns of TCR occurrence. The later analysis used no new phenotypic data to find candidate immune exposures, relying instead on TCR beta sequences and their occurrence across donors. An earlier analysis of 500 to 650 of the donors applied high-throughput TCR beta sequencing to assess whether each TCR beta V gene segment acted as functional or pseudogenic. Donor age, sex, ethnicity and CMV serostatus were compiled together with the repertoire data. A later genetic analysis used genome-wide SNP genotypes for about 55% of the 666 donors, treating that subset as a discovery cohort. Every repertoire in the discovery cohort had been generated on one and the same sequencing platform. HLA typing covered class I and class II loci at four-digit resolution. Typing coverage differed by locus: A, B, C, DRB1 and DQB1 were typed in roughly 620-630 donors, DQA1 in about 500, DPA1 in roughly 590, and DPB1 in around 490. About five DR-DQ haplotypes were treated as single units for association and clustering because of strong linkage in the cohort. On average, 235,054 unique TCR beta nucleotide sequences were sequenced per donor among 300 to 500 genotyped donors of the cohort, with 15% to 20% of those sequences being non-productive. Here is what the overall study found, with its caveats: In a later genetic analysis, a missense DCLRE1C variant was associated with V-gene and J-gene trimming of TCR beta chains, and the association was replicated in an independent cohort. Some IMGT-functional V segments, including TRBV6-2 and TRBV6-3, could not be distinguished by the 87-base-pair reads and were therefore excluded. Specific HLA alleles were associated with roughly 17,000 TCR beta sequences at a false discovery rate of 0.05 in a later analysis. A further reported finding was that TCR beta sequences accurately predicted the HLA-A and HLA-B alleles for most subjects in the first cohort. While some public TCRs were present in many individuals, most TCR sequences turned up only very rarely across donors. The sequencing pipeline was judged likely to have produced a cluster of highly shared sequence variants as a technical artifact. Because HLA typing was unavailable for some donors at each locus, only the typed subset was used in association tests. Assigning TCR associations to individual alleles was difficult when HLA alleles, especially DR and DQ, strongly co-occurred. In vitro tests confirmed that a few of the cytomegalovirus-associated TCR beta chains recognize cytomegalovirus antigens. Compared with equally common non-associated chains, HLA-associated TCR beta chains in a later analysis were more clonally expanded and had lower generation probabilities. According to a later genetic analysis, donors in an Asian-associated ancestry cluster had fewer N-insertions in productive TCRs than the approximately 700-donor mean. The authors suggested that the approach could potentially be extended to other disease states and immunological phenotypes. Immune exposure information for the cohort was limited to CMV serostatus. The study listed around 160 TCR beta chains as associated with cytomegalovirus. In both the original and validation cohorts, the classifier was reported to diagnose cytomegalovirus status with high specificity and sensitivity. A later analysis found that most CMV-associated TCR beta chains appeared HLA-restricted, with HLA associations seemingly driven largely by CMV exposure. In a later analysis, TCR association rates were found to vary across HLA loci, with the most associated TCRs seen for DRB1 alleles and the fewest for HLA-C alleles. Several of the top co-occurrence clusters appeared to be linked to parvovirus B19, influenza, CMV and Epstein-Barr virus, according to a later analysis. In an earlier analysis of some 550 of the donors, most TCR beta V segments were observed in productive rearrangements about 87% or about 30% of the time, broadly matching IMGT annotations. Correlated functional status among segregating V segments might reflect linkage disequilibrium, but an unknown experimental factor could not be ruled out. This cohort had only TCR beta chains sequenced, and the lack of alpha or paired-chain data limited which features could be detected. The earlier analysis of some 560 of the donors excluded roughly 16 rarely observed V segments, including chromosome 9 orphons, because counts were too low. Roughly uniform sequencing depth across donors was assumed in presence/absence analyses, although this assumption may not hold.

Library method: the immunoSEQ multiplex PCR assay. For the multiplex PCR, a mixture combining 60 forward primers for TCR Vbeta segments and 13 reverse primers for TCR Jbeta segments was used. Amplification of the CDR3 region of rearranged TCR beta genes was performed with a multiplex PCR assay on genomic DNA. The Illumina HiSeq System was used to sequence the amplified TCR beta libraries as 87-base-pair reads. The study's own analysis went as follows. A later analysis counted some 74 million unique TCR beta chains across the roughly 700 repertoires, and roughly 11 million of these chains were shared by at least two donors. Raw reads were error-corrected and collapsed into unique sequences by a nearest-neighbor algorithm in which closely related sequences were merged to remove PCR and sequencing errors. To assign V, D and J gene segments, CDR3 sequences were aligned to IMGT reference sequences. For a sequence to be retained, a match of at least six nucleotides to both a V gene segment and a J gene segment was required. Rearrangements were classified as productive when the CDR3 lacked stop codons and remained in frame with V and J, and all other rearrangements were classified as non-productive. CDR3 was defined according to IMGT convention as the region running from the second conserved V-encoded cysteine to the conserved J-encoded phenylalanine. The earlier analysis of roughly 590 of the donors excluded sequences that lacked an unambiguous match to a single V gene segment. In an earlier analysis of a few hundred of the donors, a V segment was called functional when productive rearrangements were above 56.7%, and segregating when the standard deviation between donors exceeded 5%. A statistical classification framework was built to diagnose cytomegalovirus status from the catalog of TCR beta chain sequences. V and J gene assignment, in a later analysis, came from comparing TCR nucleotide sequences with IMGT/GENE-DB human TR gene sequences. A later analysis assigned CDR3 sequences and most-parsimonious VDJ recombination scenarios with the TCRdist pipeline. In a later analysis, each TCR beta chain was defined by its CDR3 amino acid sequence together with its V-gene family, and reads lacking a unique V-gene family were excluded. A later analysis removed nearly 600 highly shared, low-generation-probability nucleotide sequences to deal with suspected cross-contamination and a sequencing artifact. In a later analysis, a clonal expansion index was calculated for each public chain from normalized within-repertoire ranks of inferred template counts. Generation probabilities in a later analysis came from a VDJ recombination model fitted to out-of-frame rearrangements, and those results were checked against IGoR. In a later analysis, TCR-TCR, TCR-HLA and TCR-CMV co-occurrence was scored with hypergeometric tests, and a repertoire-size bias correction was applied to TCR pairs. To estimate false discovery rates, a later analysis permuted the HLA or CMV assignments 20 times. In a later analysis, co-occurring TCRs were grouped using DBSCAN, with TCRdist sequence similarity added in when clustering inside HLA-allele-positive subsets. Repertoires with fewer than 30,000 or more than 120,000 public chains were left out of co-occurrence clustering, as were a handful of repertoires with anomalous nucleotide sharing. TCRdb carries this immuneACCESS record with in-frame sequences only. Its versions omit some clonotypes, under half of them owing to an unresolved V gene in the studies checked, with the rest unexplained. Clone size and the V and J calls come from that table; the DNA yielded D and trimming. This sample has approximately 97,000 clones in its table, and approximately 71% of those were observed once. The ten largest clonotypes hold roughly 8.9% of the sample.

In total, 500 to 700 healthy bone marrow donors made up the cohort. All cohort members were sampled while nominally healthy, although unrecorded immune exposures were likely present. The donor tested CMV seropositive and was one of the 289 seropositive cohort members. Each donor provided a peripheral blood sample, and peripheral blood mononuclear cells were used for TCR beta sequencing. Genomic DNA extraction from the blood cell samples was performed with the Qiagen DNeasy Blood Extraction Kit. CDR1 and CDR2 were assigned from the germline V gene (reference sequence) as MNHNY and SVGAGI. Compared with germline, V lacks 10 bases and J lacks 1 base; bases without a gene match: 12. Spanning cysteine to phenylalanine, the CDR3 consists of 16 amino acids. Only CDR3 DNA is held: 48 bases, read in frame from base 1.

Recombination linked TRBV6-6 to TRBJ1-1; 10 bases in between match TRBD1. The sequence was obtained from a male donor in good health and CMV-seropositive. The sample consisted of PBMCs. The sequenced DNA is TGTGCCACCCTTCCCCCCGGGACAGGGGAGAACACTGAAGCTTTCTTT. It translates to CATLPPGTGENTEAFF.